This T cell receptor (beta chain) was obtained from a study of blood T cell repertoires in COVID-19. Study-wide context: Some COVID-19 samples were acute and others convalescent; all came from the United States, Italy and Spain. From T cells, B-cell-depleted T cells, or PBMCs came the material, which was cDNA or gDNA.

The CDR3 is 13 residues long. Per the germline V gene, CDR1 is MNHNS and CDR2 is SASEGT. V lost 1 base and J lost 11, with 11 bases in between. In the original processing: Amplified reference gene primers provided the basis for estimating nucleated cell counts. The method was immunoSEQ multiplex PCR; TCRdb's version includes in-frame clones alone and lacks a portion of them. V, J and clone size are taken as reported in that table, and D and trimming were inferred from the DNA itself. The sample shows more than 65,000 clones, 65% to 80% of them seen only once. The genes are TRBV6-1 and TRBJ1-4; D is undetermined. Sample: peripheral blood. The clonotype originates from a woman of 80 years or more with active or convalescent COVID-19. The CDR3 DNA reads as TGTGCCAGCAGTGAAGTGGCAGCCGGGAAACTGTTTTTT. This sequence encodes CASSEVAAGKLFF.